Following are 24 T cell receptor beta chains from one sample sequenced in a study of blood T cell repertoires in COVID-19. This table comes from immunoSEQ multiplex PCR, and its TCRdb copy is limited to in-frame clones, with some not included. The sample lists approximately 80,000 clones; approximately 79% were seen once. The sequenced material came from peripheral blood. These receptor sequences come from a man aged 65-85 years with active or convalescent COVID-19.

The V gene is TRBV11-2, the J gene TRBJ2-3; maybe TRBD2 (5 bases). The CDR3 loop spans 16 amino acids. Germline V gene data show CDR1 as SGHAT and CDR2 as FQNNGV. The V end was cut by 3 bases, the J end by 2 bases, with 15 bases between. As DNA, the CDR3 is TGTGCCAGCAGCTTGTGGTCTAGCAGTTCCACAGATACGCAGTATTTT. Translation gives CASSLWSSSSTDTQYF.

CDR3 sequence: CASSVWGNTEAFF. CDR3 nucleotides: TGTGCCAGTAGTGTCTGGGGCAACACTGAAGCTTTCTTT. V usage is TRBV19 and J usage is TRBJ1-1; the D gene is possibly TRBD1 (5 bases). V lost 5 bases to trimming and J lost 2 bases, with 9 bases between them. Germline assignment: CDR1 LNHDA and CDR2 SQIVND (reference sequence). The CDR3 runs 13 residues.

The rearrangement links TRBV10-1 to TRBJ2-2; TRBD2 might be the D (7 bases). The germline gives CDR1 WNHNN, CDR2 SYGVQD (reference sequence). V dropped 6 bases and J dropped 1 base, with 9 bases sitting between them. The CDR3 has 14 amino acids. The CDR3 region has the DNA TGCGCCAGCAGGGGGGGGCAGAACACCGGGGAGCTGTTTTTT. Amino acids: CASRGGQNTGELFF.

The V gene is TRBV19, the J gene TRBJ2-4; the D gene is possibly TRBD2 (6 bases). Trimming shortened V by 7 bases and J by 4 bases, and 14 bases separated the two germline ends. The length of the CDR3 is 14 residues. Germline V gives CDR1 LNHDA, CDR2 SQIVND (reference sequence). CDR3 loop: CASTPPGLKNIQYF. In DNA form, the CDR3 reads TGTGCCAGTACCCCTCCGGGACTTAAAAACATTCAGTACTTC.

This chain connects TRBV9 to TRBJ1-6; possibly TRBD1 for D (5 bases). The V end was cut by 0 bases, the J end by 7 bases, with 8 bases between. Germline-derived CDR1 and CDR2 are SGDLS and YYNGEE. The CDR3 loop spans 14 amino acids. The CDR3 loop reads CASSVAGLNSPLHF. The CDR3 bases are TGTGCCAGCAGCGTAGCAGGGTTGAATTCACCCCTCCACTTT.

The V gene is TRBV5-6, the J gene TRBJ1-6; D call uncertain. The CDR3 loop spans 15 amino acids. Per germline, CDR1 SGHDT and CDR2 YYEEEE. Trimming removed 4 bases at V and 8 bases at J, with 16 bases between. The CDR3 region is CASSSPSRRYSPLHF. The CDR3 bases are TGTGCCAGCAGCAGCCCCTCCCGGAGGTATTCACCCCTCCACTTT.

This chain uses TRBV2 with TRBJ1-5; D is ambiguous. Trimming pared 6 bases from V and 0 bases from J, leaving 15 bases between. There are 16 residues in the CDR3. The germline gives CDR1 SNHLY, CDR2 FYNNEI. The CDR3 here is CASRGDPRYSNQPQHF. The CDR3 DNA follows: TGTGCCAGCAGAGGAGACCCACGGTATAGCAATCAGCCCCAGCATTTT.

This sequence joins TRBV5-1 and TRBJ2-2; 9 nucleotides agree with TRBD1. In germline, CDR1 is SGHRS, CDR2 YFSETQ. There are 15 residues in the CDR3. The trim removed 3 bases at V and 7 bases at J, leaving 7 bases unmatched. The CDR3 here is CASSSWTGDIGELFF. The CDR3, as DNA: TGCGCCAGCAGCTCATGGACAGGGGATATCGGGGAGCTGTTTTTT.

The chain carries TRBV6-5 and TRBJ1-2; 8 bases line up with TRBD1. The CDR3 is 14 residues long. The ends lost 6 bases at V and 10 bases at J; junction bases unmatched: 13. The germline V gene encodes CDR1 MNHEY and CDR2 SVGAGI. CDR3 bases: TGTGCCAGCAGCCGTCTGGGACAGGACAGAGACTACACCTTC. Its translation is CASSRLGQDRDYTF.

The chain carries TRBV7-9 and TRBJ2-1; a weak D match, TRBD1 (5 bases). This CDR3 has 14 residues. Between the trimmed V and J ends, which lost 2 bases and 5 bases, there was a span of 10 bases. In germline, CDR1 is SEHNR, CDR2 FQNEAQ (reference sequence). The CDR3 sequence is CASSLQTDHNEQFF. The CDR3 nucleotides read TGTGCCAGCAGCTTACAGACAGACCACAATGAGCAGTTCTTC.

This chain links TRBV7-3 with TRBJ2-5; 8 bases match TRBD2. The CDR3 runs 14 residues. Per the germline V gene, CDR1 is SGHTA and CDR2 is FQGTGA. The V segment lost 4 bases and the J segment 4 bases; nucleotides outside the gene matches: 5. In DNA, the CDR3 is TGTGCCAGCAGCTCCAATAGCGGGGTAGAGACCCAGTACTTC. Translating it yields CASSSNSGVETQYF.

The rearrangement joins TRBV28 to TRBJ1-2; TRBD1 matches 7 bases. Germline V gene lookup returns CDR1 MDHEN and CDR2 SYDVKM. This CDR3 has 13 residues. The V gene end was trimmed by 6 bases and the J gene end by 2 bases; junction bases not matched to a gene: 3. CDR3 in amino acids: CASRSGQNYGYTF. The DNA for the CDR3 is TGTGCCAGCAGATCGGGACAGAACTATGGCTACACCTTC.

The chain couples TRBV2 to TRBJ2-7, with 9 bases aligning to TRBD2. The CDR3 covers 15 residues. The trim removed 5 bases at V and 7 bases at J, leaving 12 bases unmatched. The germline V gene encodes CDR1 SNHLY and CDR2 FYNNEI. CDR3 nucleotide sequence: TGTGCCAGCAGTCGCCTTATAGCGGGGGTGGGGGAGCAGTACTTC. Protein sequence: CASSRLIAGVGEQYF.

V and J are TRBV24-1 and TRBJ2-3; 9 nucleotides align to TRBD2. CDR3 length equals 18 residues. The junction had 13 bases not matched to a gene; V was cut back by 3 bases and J by 4 bases. From germline, CDR1 is KGHDR and CDR2 SFDVKD. The CDR3 DNA follows: TGTGCCACCAGTGATCTCGGTAGCGGGGGTCCCGAGGCAGATACGCAGTATTTT. Translated: CATSDLGSGGPEADTQYF.

The chain uses TRBV11-3 and TRBJ2-7, with 9 bases aligning to TRBD2. The junction had 11 bases not matched to a gene; V was cut back by 5 bases and J by 9 bases. Germline V lookup: CDR1 SGHNT, CDR2 YENEEA. This CDR3 spans 14 amino acids. The chain's CDR3 is CASSPTRGGAVQYF. Written as DNA, the CDR3 is TGTGCCAGCAGCCCCACCCGCGGGGGGGCGGTGCAGTACTTC.

This chain connects TRBV7-3 to TRBJ2-1, with TRBD2 matching over 8 bases. Germline V gene lookup returns CDR1 SGHTA and CDR2 FQGTGA. CDR3 length equals 15 residues. The V segment lost 4 bases and the J segment 7 bases; nucleotides outside the gene matches: 9. The CDR3 DNA is TGTGCCAGCAGCTCCGGGACTAGGACCCCAAATGAGCAGTTCTTC. Protein product: CASSSGTRTPNEQFF.

This clone showed up just a few times. This chain uses TRBV4-1 with TRBJ2-7; 9 bases fit TRBD2. The germline V gene encodes CDR1 MGHRA and CDR2 YSYEKL. CDR3 length: 15 residues. Germline trimming cut 2 bases from V and 4 bases from J; bases unmatched to any gene: 6. As DNA, the CDR3 is TGCGCCAGCAGCCAACAGCGGGGGGTCGAGTACGAGCAGTACTTC. Translation: CASSQQRGVEYEQYF.

The V and J genes are TRBV19 and TRBJ2-1; the D gene is possibly TRBD1 (6 bases). Per germline, CDR1 LNHDA and CDR2 SQIVND (reference sequence). Trimming stripped 5 bases from V and 3 bases from J, with 17 bases between. The CDR3 is 16 amino acids. CDR3 DNA sequence: TGTGCCAGTAGTCGGGCCCCAATACAGGGCTACAATGAGCAGTTCTTC. Its protein is CASSRAPIQGYNEQFF.

The chain recombines TRBV5-1 with TRBJ2-4; 12 nucleotides align to TRBD2. Germline CDR1 is SGHRS and CDR2 is YFSETQ. The CDR3 covers 19 residues. V shed 0 bases, J shed 3 bases, and the junction held 10 bases outside the gene matches. The CDR3 protein is CASSLASTSGGWGKNIQYF. Written as DNA, the CDR3 is TGCGCCAGCAGCTTGGCCTCGACTAGCGGGGGTTGGGGCAAAAACATTCAGTACTTC.

The rearrangement uses TRBV11-2 and TRBJ2-2; D is uncertain. The germline CDR1 and CDR2 sequences are SGHAT and FQNNGV. The CDR3 is 12 amino acids. Trimming cost V 9 bases and J 0 bases, with 5 bases left between them. The CDR3, as DNA: TGTGCCAGTTCCTCGAACACCGGGGAGCTGTTTTTT. Encoded protein: CASSSNTGELFF.

The chain uses TRBV2 and TRBJ1-5; D is possibly TRBD1 (5 bases). V was pared by 5 bases and J by 6 bases, with 17 bases between. The CDR3 runs 15 residues. Looked up from germline, CDR1 is SNHLY and CDR2 is FYNNEI. The CDR3 loop reads CASSIITGDAQPQHF. The CDR3 DNA follows: TGTGCCAGCAGTATAATAACAGGTGACGCTCAGCCCCAGCATTTT.

V usage is TRBV6-5 and J usage is TRBJ2-7, with 9 bases identical to TRBD1. Germline V gene lookup returns CDR1 MNHEY and CDR2 SVGAGI. After removal of 4 bases from V and 5 bases from J, the junction contained 9 bases not matched to a gene. The length of the CDR3 is 15 residues. For the CDR3, the DNA is TGTGCCAGCAGTTCCGCCGGGACAGGGTACCACGAGCAGTACTTC. This sequence encodes CASSSAGTGYHEQYF.

The CDR3 reads CAWSVGGGAYEQYF. DNA for the CDR3: TGTGCCTGGAGTGTGGGCGGGGGGGCCTACGAGCAGTACTTC. V is TRBV30 and J is TRBJ2-7; 9 nucleotides match TRBD2. The CDR3 has 14 amino acids. With 0 bases clipped from V and 2 bases from J, the junction kept 2 bases outside the gene matches. Looked up from germline, CDR1 is GTSNPN and CDR2 is SVGIG (reference sequence).

Only one count was recorded for this clone. The V gene is TRBV14, the J gene TRBJ2-3; 9 nucleotides align to TRBD1. CDR1 is SGHDN, CDR2 FVKESK, per germline. V shed 4 bases, J shed 6 bases, and the junction held 5 bases outside the gene matches. The CDR3 covers 14 residues. The CDR3 DNA reads TGTGCCAGCAGCCGCCGGGACAGGGCCGATACGCAGTATTTT. Protein sequence: CASSRRDRADTQYF.